The present TCR beta chain was sequenced within a study of T cell responses to AZD1222 COVID-19 vaccine. Study context: Second-dose intervals near 4 or 12 weeks were combined. General observations from the study: Repertoire sampling was restricted to post-peak T cell response timepoints. Most donors were white British and more were female, and clonal diversity was possibly underestimated. Targets within unmutated variant regions were reportedly found for nearly half of spike-specific TCRs.

Assay used: immunoSEQ multiplex PCR; TCRdb lists only in-frame clones, some missing. The sample contains 100,000 to 110,000 clones, about 93% of which appear only once. A note on this clone: Its antigen is currently unknown.

CDR1 SGHAT and CDR2 FQNNGV come from the germline V gene. The CDR3 runs 12 residues. With 6 bases removed from V and 7 bases from J, the gap between germline ends came to 13 bases. The clonotype was recovered from an adult in good health. This sequence joins TRBV11-2 and TRBJ2-7; TRBD1 is a possible D gene (5 bases). Sequencing was performed on peripheral blood, taken on day 0 of AZD1222 vaccination. The CDR3 nucleotides are TGTGCCAGCAGTAGGGGCCTGGGGGAGCAGTACTTC. Residues: CASSRGLGEQYF.